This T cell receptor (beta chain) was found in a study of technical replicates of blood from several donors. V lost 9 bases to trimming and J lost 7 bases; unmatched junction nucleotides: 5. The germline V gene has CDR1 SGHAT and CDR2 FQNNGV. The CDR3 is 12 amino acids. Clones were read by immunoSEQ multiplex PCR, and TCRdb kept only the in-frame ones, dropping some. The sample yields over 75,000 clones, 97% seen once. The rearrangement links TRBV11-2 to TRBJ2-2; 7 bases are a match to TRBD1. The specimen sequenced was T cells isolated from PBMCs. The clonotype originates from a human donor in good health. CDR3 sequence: CASKQGFGELFF. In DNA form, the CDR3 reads TGTGCCAGTAAACAGGGGTTCGGGGAGCTGTTTTTT. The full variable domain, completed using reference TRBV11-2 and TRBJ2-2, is EAGVAQSPRYKIIEKRQSVAFWCNPISGHATLYWYQQILGQGPKLLIQFQNNGVVDDSQLPKDRFSAERLKGVDSTLKIQPAKLEDSAVYLCASKQGFGELFFGEGSRLTVL.